The 23 T cell receptor beta chains below come from one sample, sequenced in a study of a mutant IDH1 vaccine in newly diagnosed glioma. Time point of the sample: week 35, safety follow-up. Every vaccine dose comprised 300 ug of mutant IDH1 20-mer peptide plus topical imiquimod. Using immunoSEQ multiplex PCR, the repertoire was profiled, and TCRdb retains in-frame clones only, with some absent. The sample has roughly 52,000 clones, approximately 80% seen once; the top ten hold over 9%. These TCRs' antigens remain unknown. The sample consisted of PBMCs, taken from a glioma patient whose treatment included an IDH1 peptide vaccine. These receptors were obtained from a man in his forties or fifties with glioma.

This chain links TRBV2 with TRBJ1-5; D is uncertain. V was trimmed by 1 base and J by 2 bases, leaving 6 bases between them. From germline, CDR1 is SNHLY and CDR2 FYNNEI. This CDR3 spans 14 amino acids. CDR3: CASSEGQGNQPQHF. The CDR3 nucleotides are TGTGCCAGCAGTGAAGGGCAGGGCAATCAGCCCCAGCATTTT.

The rearrangement uses TRBV11-2 and TRBJ2-7; maybe TRBD1 (5 bases). Trimming cost V 4 bases and J 3 bases, with 16 bases left between them. This CDR3 comprises 15 residues. Germline V gene data show CDR1 as SGHAT and CDR2 as FQNNGV. DNA for the CDR3: TGTGCCAGCAGCTCCTACTCGGACGGACACTACGAGCAGTACGTC. This encodes CASSSYSDGHYEQYV.

The CDR3 bases are TGCGCCAGCAGCCCCCGGACGAGGAATGAAAAACTGTTTTTT. Its protein product is CASSPRTRNEKLFF. The V and J genes are TRBV4-3 and TRBJ1-4; no clear D. The CDR3 is made up of 14 amino acids. Germline CDR1 reads LGHNA; CDR2 reads YSLEER. V was shortened by 4 bases and J by 5 bases, with 11 bases between the two germline ends.

The chain links TRBV11-3 to TRBJ2-7; 8 bases are shared with TRBD1. The V segment lost 3 bases and the J segment 3 bases; nucleotides outside the gene matches: 7. This CDR3 region has 15 residues. CDR1 is SGHNT, CDR2 YENEEA, per germline. This chain's CDR3 is CASSFHRDRYYEQYV. The DNA for the CDR3 is TGTGCCAGCAGCTTCCACAGGGACAGGTACTACGAGCAGTACGTC.

The chain has TRBV21-1 and TRBJ1-3; the table's D call of TRBD1 was not tested on the DNA. TRBV21-1 is a recognized pseudogene. The CDR3 is 15 residues long. CDR3 DNA: TGTGCCAGCAGAAGAAACAGGACCCTAGGAAACACCATATATTTT. Translating gives CASRRNRTLGNTIYF.

The chain carries TRBV28 and TRBJ2-3, with D tentatively TRBD1 or TRBD2 (5 bases each). The CDR3 extends over 14 amino acids. The V and J ends lost 8 bases and 9 bases respectively, with 21 bases between them. The germline CDR1 and CDR2 sequences are MDHEN and SYDVKM. The CDR3 DNA reads TGTGCCAGCTCCCTTAGAGGGACCGGCGGAACGCAGTATTTT. Translating gives CASSLRGTGGTQYF.

By sample fraction, this clone is medium-sized. This chain uses TRBV6-5 with TRBJ1-1, with D maybe TRBD1 (6 bases). The CDR3 consists of 13 residues. The V and J ends lost 6 bases and 1 base respectively, with 9 bases between them. Germline V gives CDR1 MNHEY, CDR2 SVGAGI. CDR3 in DNA: TGTGCCAGCAGCCTGGACAGGAACACTGAAGCTTTCTTT. Protein sequence: CASSLDRNTEAFF.

The chain has TRBV15 and TRBJ2-1, with 7 bases aligning to TRBD2. Germline values: CDR1 LNHNV, CDR2 YYDKDF (reference sequence). Trimming removed 1 base from V and 9 bases from J; junction bases left unmatched: 6. CDR3 length: 14 amino acids. The CDR3 DNA is TGTGCCACCAGCAGAGTAAAGCGGGGTTCTGAGCAGTTCTTC. Its protein product is CATSRVKRGSEQFF.

The chain is built from TRBV19 and TRBJ1-2; a possible D gene is TRBD1 (6 bases). The V gene lost 6 bases and the J gene lost 4 bases, with 12 bases spanning the gap. Per the germline V gene, CDR1 is LNHDA and CDR2 is SQIVND (reference sequence). CDR3 length equals 13 residues. CDR3 region: CASSTQGTYGYTF. The CDR3 DNA reads TGTGCCAGTAGCACACAGGGAACCTATGGCTACACCTTC.

This chain joins TRBV19 and TRBJ2-1; D is possibly TRBD2 (5 bases). This CDR3 contains 11 residues. The germline gives CDR1 LNHDA, CDR2 SQIVND (reference sequence). Trimming cost V 9 bases and J 7 bases, with 10 bases left between them. The CDR3 is CASGVGNEQFF. The CDR3 bases are TGTGCCAGCGGGGTAGGTAATGAGCAGTTCTTC.

In regard to this clone: Other DNA sequences in the same sample also yield this CDR3. The chain joins TRBV6-1 to TRBJ2-7; D tentatively reads TRBD1 or TRBD2 (7 bases each). The CDR3 is 17 residues long. Trimming removed 0 bases at V and 4 bases at J, with 19 bases between. The germline V gene encodes CDR1 MNHNS and CDR2 SASEGT. CDR3 region: CASSEAQGGWVSYEQYV. Here the CDR3 DNA reads TGTGCCAGCAGTGAAGCGCAGGGGGGGTGGGTGTCGTACGAGCAGTACGTC.

V gene TRBV30 combines with J gene TRBJ2-6; D is ambiguous. CDR1 GTSNPN and CDR2 SVGIG come from the germline V gene (reference sequence). The CDR3 totals 13 residues. The V gene lost 3 bases and the J gene lost 0 bases, with 3 bases spanning the gap. The CDR3 loop reads CAWRDSGANVLTF. The CDR3 DNA reads TGTGCCTGGAGGGACTCTGGGGCCAACGTCCTGACTTTC.

V gene TRBV15 combines with J gene TRBJ1-2; D gene ambiguous. V was clipped by 0 bases and J by 0 bases, with 20 bases between them. The CDR3 is 19 amino acids. The germline V gene has CDR1 LNHNV and CDR2 YYDKDF (reference sequence). CDR3 sequence reads: CATSRDRARPGSSNYGYTF. As DNA, the CDR3 is TGTGCCACCAGCAGAGATAGGGCCCGGCCGGGTTCCTCTAACTATGGCTACACCTTC. Full variable domain (outside the CDR3, taken from reference TRBV15 and TRBJ1-2): DAMVIQNPRYQVTQFGKPVTLSCSQTLNHNVMYWYQQKSSQAPKLLFHYYDKDFNNEADTPDNFQSRRPNTSFCFLDIRSPGLGDTAMYLCATSRDRARPGSSNYGYTFGSGTRLTVV.

The chain uses TRBV30 and TRBJ2-3, with 7 bases that match TRBD1. Germline CDR1 reads GTSNPN; CDR2 reads SVGIG (reference sequence). J gave up 0 bases and V 4 bases, and 4 bases lay outside the gene matches. This CDR3 is built from 14 residues. Written as DNA, the CDR3 is TGTGCCTGGACAGGGGGATCTAGCACAGATACGCAGTATTTT. Translated, it gives CAWTGGSSTDTQYF. The full variable domain, with the rest looked up from reference TRBV30 and TRBJ2-3, is SQTIHQWPATLVQPVGSPLSLECTVEGTSNPNLYWYRQAAGRGLQLLFYSVGIGQISSEVPQNLSASRPQDRQFILSSKKLLLSDSGFYLCAWTGGSSTDTQYFGPGTRLTVL.

V and J are TRBV6-6 and TRBJ1-5, with D possibly matching TRBD1 (5 bases). Germline CDR1 and CDR2: MNHNY and SVGAGI (reference sequence). CDR3 length: 14 amino acids. V gave up 6 bases and J gave up 1 base, with 10 bases separating them. Here the CDR3 reads CASSSRDSNQPQHF. The CDR3 nucleotides read TGTGCCAGCAGCTCCCGGGACAGCAATCAGCCCCAGCATTTT.

The chain employs TRBV14 and TRBJ2-1; D not resolved. This CDR3 is 15 amino acids long. Trimming cost V 4 bases and J 9 bases, with 19 bases left between them. Germline V gives CDR1 SGHDN, CDR2 FVKESK. The CDR3 sequence is CASSPLFQAYGEQFF. CDR3 bases: TGTGCCAGCAGCCCATTGTTCCAGGCTTACGGTGAGCAGTTCTTC.

This rearrangement joins TRBV19 to TRBJ2-2, with D tentatively TRBD2 (7 bases). V was trimmed by 3 bases and J by 5 bases, leaving 19 bases between them. The CDR3 runs 17 residues. The germline gives CDR1 LNHDA, CDR2 SQIVND (reference sequence). The CDR3 DNA follows: TGTGCCAGTAGTATCTATGGTCGGGGGGCAAGGACCGGGGAGCTGTTTTTT. As protein: CASSIYGRGARTGELFF.

The chain joins TRBV18 to TRBJ2-7, with 11 bases aligning to TRBD1. The ends lost 3 bases at V and 5 bases at J; junction bases unmatched: 6. Germline assignment: CDR1 KGHSH and CDR2 LQKENI. The CDR3 runs to 15 residues. The CDR3 protein is CASSPLGQGGNEQYF. In nucleotides, the CDR3 is TGTGCCAGCTCACCGCTGGGACAGGGGGGGAACGAGCAGTACTTC.

The CDR3 coding sequence is TGCGCCAGCAGCGTCGCGGGGGGACAGGGGCCCATAAACATTCAGTACTTC. It encodes CASSVAGGQGPINIQYF. This rearrangement joins TRBV5-1 to TRBJ2-4; 10 bases match TRBD1. The CDR3 has 17 amino acids. In germline, CDR1 is SGHRS, CDR2 YFSETQ. V lost 4 bases to trimming and J lost 6 bases; unmatched junction nucleotides: 13.

The CDR3 is CASSYWERQGFNEQFF. The CDR3 DNA follows: TGTGCCAGCAGTTACTGGGAGAGACAGGGGTTCAATGAGCAGTTCTTC. The chain has TRBV6-5 and TRBJ2-1; 8 bases match TRBD1. J lost 6 bases, V lost 1 base, and 8 bases had no gene match. The CDR3 is 16 amino acids. CDR1 and CDR2 (germline): MNHEY, SVGAGI.

The rearrangement uses TRBV7-8 and TRBJ2-1, with TRBD2 matching over 9 bases. The germline V gene has CDR1 SGHVS and CDR2 FQNEAQ. There are 16 residues in the CDR3. With 3 bases clipped from V and 5 bases from J, the junction kept 8 bases outside the gene matches. CDR3 nucleotides: TGTGCCAGCAGCTTCCTGGGCGGGAGGGATGACAATGAGCAGTTCTTC. This codes for CASSFLGGRDDNEQFF.

This clone turned up a few times. The chain combines TRBV2 with TRBJ1-1; the D is unclear. The V end lost 3 bases, the J end lost 4 bases, and 12 bases lay between the germline ends. Germline CDR1 SNHLY, CDR2 FYNNEI. This CDR3 region has 14 residues. The CDR3 region is CASSDTLRRTEAFF. In DNA form, the CDR3 reads TGTGCCAGCAGTGATACCCTCCGGCGCACTGAAGCTTTCTTT.

The chain combines TRBV4-3 with TRBJ2-3, with a possible D match to TRBD1 (5 bases). CDR3 size: 16 residues. V lost 1 base and J 0 bases, leaving 11 bases between the germline ends. Germline CDR1 is LGHNA and CDR2 is YSLEER. CDR3 DNA: TGCGCCAGCAGCCAAGGCATAGGGGATAGCACAGATACGCAGTATTTT. Amino acid sequence: CASSQGIGDSTDTQYF.